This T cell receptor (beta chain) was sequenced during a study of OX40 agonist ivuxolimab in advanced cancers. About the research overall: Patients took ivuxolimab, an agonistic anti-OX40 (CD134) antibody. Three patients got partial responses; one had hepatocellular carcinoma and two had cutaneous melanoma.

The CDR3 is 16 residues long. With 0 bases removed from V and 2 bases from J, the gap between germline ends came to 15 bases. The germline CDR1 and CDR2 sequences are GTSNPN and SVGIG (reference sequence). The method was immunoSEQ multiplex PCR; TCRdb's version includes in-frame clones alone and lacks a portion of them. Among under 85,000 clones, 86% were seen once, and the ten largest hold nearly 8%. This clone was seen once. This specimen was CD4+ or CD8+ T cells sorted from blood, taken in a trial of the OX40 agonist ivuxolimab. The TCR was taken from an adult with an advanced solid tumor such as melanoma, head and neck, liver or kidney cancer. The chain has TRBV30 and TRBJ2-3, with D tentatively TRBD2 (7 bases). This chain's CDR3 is CAWSVRAGAYTDTQYF. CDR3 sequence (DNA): TGTGCCTGGAGTGTACGCGCGGGGGCATACACAGATACGCAGTATTTT.